The 5 T cell receptor beta chains below all came from one sample that was sequenced in a study of blood T cell repertoires in COVID-19. The data were produced by immunoSEQ multiplex PCR, yet TCRdb's version contains in-frame clones alone and is incomplete. The sample has more than 300,000 clones, about nine tenths seen once. The sequenced sample consisted of PBMCs or T cells enriched from blood (not recorded which). These receptors came from a woman younger than 45 who had recovered from COVID-19.

The V gene is TRBV11-2, the J gene TRBJ2-3; the D gene is possibly TRBD2 (5 bases). V lost 5 bases, J lost 10 bases, and 19 bases lay in between. This CDR3 has 14 amino acids. CDR1 SGHAT and CDR2 FQNNGV come from the germline V gene. The CDR3 here is CASSPGVGPRAQYF. The CDR3 nucleotides read TGTGCCAGCAGCCCCGGGGTCGGGCCTAGGGCGCAGTATTTT. Complete variable domain (other parts from reference TRBV11-2 and TRBJ2-3): EAGVAQSPRYKIIEKRQSVAFWCNPISGHATLYWYQQILGQGPKLLIQFQNNGVVDDSQLPKDRFSAERLKGVDSTLKIQPAKLEDSAVYLCASSPGVGPRAQYFGPGTRLTVL.

This clone was detected only once. The chain employs TRBV10-1 and TRBJ2-7, with 10 nucleotides matching TRBD1. The V segment lost 5 bases and the J segment 0 bases; nucleotides outside the gene matches: 4. The length of the CDR3 is 15 residues. Germline-derived CDR1 and CDR2 are WNHNN and SYGVQD (reference sequence). The CDR3 loop is CASSLGQGTSYEQYF. DNA for the CDR3: TGCGCCAGCAGTTTGGGACAGGGGACCTCCTACGAGCAGTACTTC.

The chain links TRBV5-1 to TRBJ2-3, with 7 bases that match TRBD2. The V gene end was trimmed by 3 bases and the J gene end by 3 bases; junction bases not matched to a gene: 7. The CDR3 runs 15 residues. Germline values: CDR1 SGHRS, CDR2 YFSETQ. The CDR3 DNA sequence: TGCGCCAGCAGCTCACTAGCGTATGGAACAGATACGCAGTATTTT. This sequence encodes CASSSLAYGTDTQYF.

J is TRBJ2-3 and V is TRBV9, with a weak D call TRBD2 (5 bases). Per germline, CDR1 SGDLS and CDR2 YYNGEE. The V end lost 1 base, the J end lost 3 bases, and 15 bases lay between the germline ends. This CDR3 spans 16 amino acids. CDR3 loop: CASSVFLTGSTDTQYF. CDR3 DNA: TGTGCCAGCAGCGTATTTCTCACGGGATCGACAGATACGCAGTATTTT. Using reference TRBV9 and TRBJ2-3 for the parts outside the CDR3, the full variable domain is DSGVTQTPKHLITATGQRVTLRCSPRSGDLSVYWYQQSLDQGLQFLIQYYNGEERAKGNILERFSAQQFPDLHSELNLSSLELGDSALYFCASSVFLTGSTDTQYFGPGTRLTVL.

The J gene is TRBJ1-1, the V gene TRBV5-1, with D possibly being TRBD1 (6 bases). CDR3 size: 14 residues. Germline CDR1 is SGHRS and CDR2 is YFSETQ. V was trimmed by 4 bases and J by 2 bases, leaving 12 bases between them. The CDR3 sequence is CASSPRQVNTEAFF. The CDR3 nucleotides are TGCGCCAGCAGCCCGAGACAGGTAAACACTGAAGCTTTCTTT.